This paragraph covers one TCR beta chain sequence. Per the study methods: Amplification of reference gene primers was used by the study to estimate nucleated cell counts. Here immunoSEQ multiplex PCR was the method, and the copy in TCRdb shows in-frame clones only, minus some. The V and J calls and clone size come from that table; D and trimming were worked out from the DNA. Of fewer than 500,000 clones in the sample, roughly 90% were seen once. The data originate from a study of blood T cell repertoires in COVID-19. The wider study: Sample material is recorded as cDNA or gDNA derived from T cells, B-cell-depleted T cells, or PBMCs.

Deletions cut 0 bases from V and 3 bases from J, with 15 bases between. This CDR3 spans 16 amino acids. CDR1 and CDR2 from the germline V gene are SGHTA and FQGNSA. The source is a woman younger than 45 with active or convalescent COVID-19. Sequences were obtained from peripheral blood. V is TRBV7-2 and J is TRBJ2-7; D possibly corresponds to TRBD1 (7 bases). The CDR3: CASSLAIQGTLYEQYF. Written as DNA, the CDR3 is TGTGCCAGCAGCTTAGCGATACAGGGGACTCTCTACGAGCAGTACTTC.